This T cell receptor (beta chain) came from a study of cytomegalovirus exposure and HLA in healthy donors (dated by TCRdb to about 2017). In the study overall: A later analysis indicated that the 95 to 150 validation repertoires were generated on the platform also employed for the 670 or so repertoires of the first cohort. The study aimed to test whether signatures of past pathogen exposure could be identified by cataloging public T cell receptors. Besides the first cohort of 666 subjects, a separate validation cohort made up of over 95 different subjects was used. The study combined high-throughput TCR immunosequencing, statistical association of individual TCRs with disease status, and machine learning to predict cytomegalovirus infection status.

Libraries were constructed by the immunoSEQ multiplex PCR assay. In the source study's methods: To diagnose cytomegalovirus status from the catalog of TCR beta chain sequences, a statistical classification framework was built. TCRdb limited this immuneACCESS table to in-frame rearrangements with V and J called. A share of clones is missing; checked studies link under half to unresolved V genes, and the rest is unexplained. D and trimming come from the DNA, and the V and J calls and clone size come from that table. In this sample the table shows 150,000 to 200,000 clones, about 89% of which occur a single time. Jointly, the top ten make up roughly 7% of the sample. Overall study results and their limits: Three of the identified cytomegalovirus-associated TCR beta chains were confirmed in vitro to be specific for cytomegalovirus antigens. The authors suggested that the approach could potentially be extended to other disease states and immunological phenotypes. In a later analysis, TCRs clustered in the first cohort were found to also tend to co-occur in the roughly 120 validation repertoires, with 90% to 95% of cluster scores above 0. The classifier was reported to diagnose cytomegalovirus status with high specificity and sensitivity in both the original and validation cohorts. A later analysis lacked HLA typing for the validation cohort, so it scored co-occurrence in that cohort across all 120 or so repertoires. A total of 150 to 200 TCR beta chains were listed by the study as associated with cytomegalovirus. While some public TCRs were present in many individuals, most TCR sequences turned up only very rarely across donors.

From the cysteine up to the phenylalanine, the CDR3 has a length of 14 residues. The DNA shown is the 42-base CDR3, in frame from base 1. V is reduced by 3 bases and J by 6 bases, leaving a spacing of 13 bases between them. CDR1 SGHKS and CDR2 YYEKEE are derived from the germline V gene (reference sequence). Separate from the roughly 650-subject first cohort, the validation cohort of some 130 subjects was the group to which the donors belonged. On this clone: Its specific antigen is unknown. Base qualities are not recorded, but no much larger clone differs from it by a single base.

Here the chain combines TRBV5-5 and TRBJ1-5; too little of a D gene remains to name it. The specimen sequenced was PBMCs. This TCR was recovered from a man aged 30 to 39 in good health and CMV-seropositive. This receptor has the CDR3 CASSSLQGSQPQHF. The DNA sequence is TGTGCCAGCAGCTCCTTACAAGGGAGTCAGCCCCAGCATTTT.